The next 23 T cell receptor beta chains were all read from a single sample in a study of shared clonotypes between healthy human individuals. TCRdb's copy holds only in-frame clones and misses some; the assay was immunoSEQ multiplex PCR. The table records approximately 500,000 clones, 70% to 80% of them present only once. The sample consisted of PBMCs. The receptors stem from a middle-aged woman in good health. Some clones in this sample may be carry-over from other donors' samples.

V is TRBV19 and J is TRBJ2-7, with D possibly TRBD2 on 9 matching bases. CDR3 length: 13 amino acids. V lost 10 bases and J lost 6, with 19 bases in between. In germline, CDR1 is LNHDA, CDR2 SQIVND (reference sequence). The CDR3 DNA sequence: TGTGCCACAGGGGGCGGGAGGGGTAGCGAGCAGTACTTC. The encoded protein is CATGGGRGSEQYF.

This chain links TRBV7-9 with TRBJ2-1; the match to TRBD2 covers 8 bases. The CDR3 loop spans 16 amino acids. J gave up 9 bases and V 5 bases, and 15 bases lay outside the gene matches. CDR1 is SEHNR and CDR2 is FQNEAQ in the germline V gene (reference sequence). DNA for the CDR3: TGTGCCAGCAGCGTTAGCGGGATGATACTAGGGGGTGAGCAGTTCTTC. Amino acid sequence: CASSVSGMILGGEQFF.

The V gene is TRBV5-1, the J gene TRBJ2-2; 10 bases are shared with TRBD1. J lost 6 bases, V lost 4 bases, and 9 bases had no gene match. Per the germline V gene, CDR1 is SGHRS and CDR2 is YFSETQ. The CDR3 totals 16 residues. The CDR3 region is CASSSGTGEGAGELFF. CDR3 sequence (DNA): TGCGCCAGCAGCAGCGGGACAGGGGAAGGGGCCGGGGAGCTGTTTTTT.

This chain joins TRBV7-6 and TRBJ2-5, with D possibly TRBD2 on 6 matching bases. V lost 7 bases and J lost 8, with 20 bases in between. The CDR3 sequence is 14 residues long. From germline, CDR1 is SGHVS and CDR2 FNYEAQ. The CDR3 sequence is CASKPEGHGFTQYF. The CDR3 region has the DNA TGTGCCAGCAAACCGGAGGGCCATGGTTTTACCCAGTACTTC.

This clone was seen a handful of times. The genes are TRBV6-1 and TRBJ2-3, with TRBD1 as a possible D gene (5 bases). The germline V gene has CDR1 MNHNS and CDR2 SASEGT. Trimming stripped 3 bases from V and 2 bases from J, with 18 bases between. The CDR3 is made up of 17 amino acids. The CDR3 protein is CASSDYPGRDATDTQYF. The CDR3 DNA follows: TGTGCCAGCAGTGATTACCCGGGCAGGGATGCCACAGATACGCAGTATTTT.

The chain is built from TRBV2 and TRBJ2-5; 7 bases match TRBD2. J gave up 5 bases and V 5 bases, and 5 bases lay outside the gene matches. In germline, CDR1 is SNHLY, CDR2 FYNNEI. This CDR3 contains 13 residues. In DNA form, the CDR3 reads TGTGCCAGCAGTTGGGAGGGCCGGGAGACCCAGTACTTC. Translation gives CASSWEGRETQYF.

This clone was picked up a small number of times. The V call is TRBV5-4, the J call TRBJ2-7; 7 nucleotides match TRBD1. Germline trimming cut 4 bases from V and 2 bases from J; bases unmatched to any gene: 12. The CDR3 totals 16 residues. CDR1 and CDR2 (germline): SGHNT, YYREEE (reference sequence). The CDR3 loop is CASSPPPGQIPYEQYF. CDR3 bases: TGTGCCAGCAGCCCCCCCCCGGGACAGATCCCCTACGAGCAGTACTTC.

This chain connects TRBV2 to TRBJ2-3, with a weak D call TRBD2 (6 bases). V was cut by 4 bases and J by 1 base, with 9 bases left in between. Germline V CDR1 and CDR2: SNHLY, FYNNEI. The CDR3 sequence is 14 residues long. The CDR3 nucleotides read TGTGCCAGCAGTGGAGCGGGTGGCACAGATACGCAGTATTTT. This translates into CASSGAGGTDTQYF.

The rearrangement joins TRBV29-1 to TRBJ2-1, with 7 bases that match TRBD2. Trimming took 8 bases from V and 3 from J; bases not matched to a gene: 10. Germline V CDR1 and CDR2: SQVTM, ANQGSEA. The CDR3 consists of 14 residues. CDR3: CSLPGGSDYNEQFF. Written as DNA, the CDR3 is TGCAGCCTTCCCGGCGGGAGTGACTACAATGAGCAGTTCTTC.

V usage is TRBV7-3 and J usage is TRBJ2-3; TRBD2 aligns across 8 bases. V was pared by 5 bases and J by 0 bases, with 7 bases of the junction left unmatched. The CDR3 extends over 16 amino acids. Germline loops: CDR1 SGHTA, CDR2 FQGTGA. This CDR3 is CASSPSSGTSTDTQYF. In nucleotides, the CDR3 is TGTGCCAGCAGCCCGAGTAGCGGGACTAGCACAGATACGCAGTATTTT.

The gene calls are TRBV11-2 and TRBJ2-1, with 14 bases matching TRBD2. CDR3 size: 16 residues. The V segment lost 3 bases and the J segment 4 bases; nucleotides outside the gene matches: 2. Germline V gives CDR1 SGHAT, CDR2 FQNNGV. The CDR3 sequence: CASSLGLAGEYNEQFF. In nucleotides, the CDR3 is TGTGCCAGCAGCTTGGGACTAGCGGGAGAATACAATGAGCAGTTCTTC. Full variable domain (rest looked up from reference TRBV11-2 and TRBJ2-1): EAGVAQSPRYKIIEKRQSVAFWCNPISGHATLYWYQQILGQGPKLLIQFQNNGVVDDSQLPKDRFSAERLKGVDSTLKIQPAKLEDSAVYLCASSLGLAGEYNEQFFGPGTRLTVL.

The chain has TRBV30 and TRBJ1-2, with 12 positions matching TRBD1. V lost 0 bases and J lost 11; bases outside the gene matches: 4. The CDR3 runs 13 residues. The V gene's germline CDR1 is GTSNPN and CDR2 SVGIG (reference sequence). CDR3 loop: CAWSVGDRGLYTF. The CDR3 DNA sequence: TGTGCCTGGAGTGTAGGGGACAGGGGGCTGTACACCTTC.

The CDR3 sequence is CASRSATGQVAEQYF. The CDR3 coding sequence is TGTGCCAGCAGAAGCGCGACTGGGCAAGTGGCGGAGCAGTACTTC. V gene TRBV6-1 combines with J gene TRBJ2-7, with D unclear. V dropped 6 bases and J dropped 7 bases, with 22 bases sitting between them. Germline V lookup: CDR1 MNHNS, CDR2 SASEGT. The CDR3 consists of 15 residues.

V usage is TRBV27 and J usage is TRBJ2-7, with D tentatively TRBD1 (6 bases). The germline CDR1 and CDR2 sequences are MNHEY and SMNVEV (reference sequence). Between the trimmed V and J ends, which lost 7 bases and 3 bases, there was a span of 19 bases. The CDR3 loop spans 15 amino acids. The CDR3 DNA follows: TGTGCCAGCAAACAGGGAACGAGGGGAAGCTACGAGCAGTACTTC. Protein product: CASKQGTRGSYEQYF.

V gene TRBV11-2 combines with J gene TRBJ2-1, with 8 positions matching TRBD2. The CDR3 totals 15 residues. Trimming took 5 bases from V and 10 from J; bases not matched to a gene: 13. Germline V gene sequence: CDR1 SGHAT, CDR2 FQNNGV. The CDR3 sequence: CASSPLAGGRGEQFF. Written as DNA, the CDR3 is TGTGCCAGCAGCCCCCTTGCGGGAGGCCGTGGAGAGCAGTTCTTC.

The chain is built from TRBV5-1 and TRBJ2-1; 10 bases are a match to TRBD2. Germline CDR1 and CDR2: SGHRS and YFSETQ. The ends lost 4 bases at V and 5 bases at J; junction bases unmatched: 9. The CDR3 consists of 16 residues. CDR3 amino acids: CASSPRSGRGDNEQFF. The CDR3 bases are TGCGCCAGCAGCCCTAGGAGCGGGAGGGGAGACAATGAGCAGTTCTTC.

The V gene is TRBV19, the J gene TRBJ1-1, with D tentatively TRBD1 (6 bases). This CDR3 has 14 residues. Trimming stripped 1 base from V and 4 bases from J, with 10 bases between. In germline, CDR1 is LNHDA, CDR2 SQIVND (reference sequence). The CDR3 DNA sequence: TGTGCCAGTAGTATAGGGGAGGGGGGCACTGAAGCTTTCTTT. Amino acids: CASSIGEGGTEAFF. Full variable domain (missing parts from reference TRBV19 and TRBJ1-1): DGGITQSPKYLFRKEGQNVTLSCEQNLNHDAMYWYRQDPGQGLRLIYYSQIVNDFQKGDIAEGYSVSREKKESFPLTVTSAQKNPTAFYLCASSIGEGGTEAFFGQGTRLTVV.

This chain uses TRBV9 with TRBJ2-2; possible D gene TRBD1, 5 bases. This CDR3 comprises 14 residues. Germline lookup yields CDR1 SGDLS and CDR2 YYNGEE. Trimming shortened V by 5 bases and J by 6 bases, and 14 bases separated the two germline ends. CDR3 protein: CASSAGFRAGELFF. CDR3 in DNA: TGTGCCAGCAGTGCAGGGTTTCGGGCCGGGGAGCTGTTTTTT.

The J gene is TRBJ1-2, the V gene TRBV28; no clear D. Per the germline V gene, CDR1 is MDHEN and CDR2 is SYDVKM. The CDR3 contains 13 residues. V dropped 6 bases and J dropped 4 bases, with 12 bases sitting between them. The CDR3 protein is CASSLIPLYGYTF. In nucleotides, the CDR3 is TGTGCCAGCAGCCTAATCCCCCTCTATGGCTACACCTTC.

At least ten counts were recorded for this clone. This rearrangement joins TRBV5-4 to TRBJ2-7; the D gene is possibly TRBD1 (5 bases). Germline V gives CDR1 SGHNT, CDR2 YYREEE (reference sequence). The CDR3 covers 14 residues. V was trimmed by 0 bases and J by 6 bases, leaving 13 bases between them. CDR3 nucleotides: TGTGCCAGCAGCTTGGGGGCAGGGTTGGGCGAGCAGTACTTC. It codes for CASSLGAGLGEQYF.

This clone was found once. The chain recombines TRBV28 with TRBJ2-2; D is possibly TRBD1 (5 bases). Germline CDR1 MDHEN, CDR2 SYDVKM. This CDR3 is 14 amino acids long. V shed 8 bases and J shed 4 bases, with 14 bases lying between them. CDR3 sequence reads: CASGVRQTTGELFF. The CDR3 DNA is TGTGCCAGCGGGGTCCGACAGACCACCGGGGAGCTGTTTTTT.

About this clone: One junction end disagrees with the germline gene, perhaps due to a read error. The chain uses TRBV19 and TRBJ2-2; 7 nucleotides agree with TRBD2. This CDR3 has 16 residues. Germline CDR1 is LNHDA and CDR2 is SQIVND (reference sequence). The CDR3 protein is CACSIHRGGPGGELFF. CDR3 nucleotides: TGTGCCTGTAGTATTCATCGGGGAGGGCCGGGCGGGGAGCTGTTTTTT.

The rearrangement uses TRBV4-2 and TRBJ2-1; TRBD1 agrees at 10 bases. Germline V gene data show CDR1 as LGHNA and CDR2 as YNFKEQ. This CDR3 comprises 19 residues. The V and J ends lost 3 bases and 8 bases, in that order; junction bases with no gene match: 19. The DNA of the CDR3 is TGTGCCAGCAGCCAGTTGGGGACAGGGGAACCTACTAGCTCCCATGAGCAGTTCTTC. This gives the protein CASSQLGTGEPTSSHEQFF.